The 10 T cell receptor beta chains in this list originate from one sample, sequenced in a study of identical twins. TCRdb passed the 5' RACE reads through MiXCR, listing each CDR3 protein once. The sample records under 300,000 distinct CDR3 sequences, over 12% being singletons. Sequencing used memory (CD45RO+) T cells sorted from blood. Source of these receptors: a woman aged 18 to 35 in good health.

This clonotype showed up just a few times. CDR3 in amino acids: CASSRDRGWNTGELFF. The CDR3 DNA is TGTGCCAGCAGCCGAGACAGGGGTTGGAACACCGGGGAGCTGTTTTTT. The chain couples TRBV11-2 to TRBJ2-2, with TRBD1 identical over 8 bases. The CDR3 is made up of 16 amino acids. The germline V gene has CDR1 SGHAT and CDR2 FQNNGV. After removal of 5 bases from V and 1 base from J, the junction contained 6 bases not matched to a gene.

In its sample, this clonotype was seen a few times. This sequence joins TRBV30 and TRBJ1-1; 9 bases fit TRBD1. The V gene's germline CDR1 is GTSNPN and CDR2 SVGIG (reference sequence). The CDR3 covers 13 residues. V trimming: 8 bases; J trimming: 6 bases; junction bases outside the gene matches: 10. This CDR3 reads CASKGDRVSEAFF. CDR3 nucleotide sequence: TGTGCCAGTAAAGGGGACAGGGTTTCTGAAGCTTTCTTT.

This chain joins TRBV18 and TRBJ2-1; D uncertain. The germline V and J ends were trimmed by 6 bases and 5 bases, with 11 bases remaining between them. Germline V gene sequence: CDR1 KGHSH, CDR2 LQKENI. The CDR3 extends over 13 amino acids. This chain's CDR3 is CASSPAIDNEQFF. The CDR3 DNA reads as TGTGCCAGCTCCCCGGCTATCGACAATGAGCAGTTCTTC. The full variable domain, completed using reference TRBV18 and TRBJ2-1, is NAGVMQNPRHLVRRRGQEARLRCSPMKGHSHVYWYRQLPEEGLKFMVYLQKENIIDESGMPKERFSAEFPKEGPSILRIQQVVRGDSAAYFCASSPAIDNEQFFGPGTRLTVL.

The chain couples TRBV4-3 to TRBJ1-1; D remains ambiguous. Germline V gene sequence: CDR1 LGHNA, CDR2 YSLEER. Trimming stripped 0 bases from V and 11 bases from J, with 19 bases between. This CDR3 region has 15 residues. In DNA, the CDR3 is TGCGCCAGCAGCCAAGATTCAAGGGAAGGACCTGGGGCTTTCTTT. It codes for CASSQDSREGPGAFF.

This clonotype has a count of ten or more. This chain links TRBV5-1 with TRBJ2-7, with 8 bases identical to TRBD1. Unmatched junction bases numbered 11, after V lost 1 base and J lost 5 bases. Per germline, CDR1 SGHRS and CDR2 YFSETQ. This CDR3 contains 16 residues. DNA of the CDR3: TGCGCCAGCAGCTTGCCCCAGCCACAGGGGGACAACGAGCAGTACTTC. Protein product: CASSLPQPQGDNEQYF.

This clonotype was picked up many times. J is TRBJ2-1 and V is TRBV12-3 or TRBV12-4; 8 bases align to TRBD2. The CDR3 is made up of 15 amino acids. V shed 6 bases, J shed 6 bases, and the junction held 10 bases outside the gene matches. This chain's CDR3 is CASRRNSGRTNEQFF. Here the CDR3 DNA reads TGTGCCAGCAGACGTAACAGCGGGAGAACCAATGAGCAGTTCTTC.

In its sample, this clonotype was seen many times. The rearrangement uses TRBV7-9 and TRBJ2-3; perhaps D is TRBD1 or TRBD2 (6 bases each). Germline V lookup: CDR1 SEHNR, CDR2 FQNEAQ (reference sequence). Trimming removed 3 bases at V and 6 bases at J, with 22 bases between. CDR3 length: 17 residues. Here the CDR3 reads CASSFGWGAPLSDTQYF. The CDR3 bases are TGTGCCAGCAGCTTTGGTTGGGGGGCACCCCTATCGGATACGCAGTATTTT.

The V call is TRBV6-5, the J call TRBJ2-5; weak D call: TRBD2 (5 bases). From germline, CDR1 is MNHEY and CDR2 SVGAGI. V was trimmed by 4 bases and J by 7 bases, leaving 13 bases between them. The CDR3 is 13 residues long. In DNA, the CDR3 is TGTGCCAGCAGTTTGACGACCGCGGGGACCCAGTACTTC. It is translated as CASSLTTAGTQYF.

In regard to this clonotype: The junction and the germline gene differ at one end; a read error may be behind it. This chain uses TRBV6-1 with TRBJ2-5; maybe TRBD2 (6 bases). This CDR3 is built from 13 residues. Germline CDR1 reads MNHNS; CDR2 reads SASEGT. The CDR3 spells CASSRLGLEAQYF. In DNA form, the CDR3 reads TGTGCCAGCAGCCGACTAGGTCTAGAGGCCCAGTACTTC.

This clonotype was observed a few times. The V gene is TRBV20-1, the J gene TRBJ2-2; D gene ambiguous. The V and J ends lost 6 bases and 1 base respectively, with 6 bases between them. This CDR3 has 12 amino acids. Per germline, CDR1 DFQATT and CDR2 SNEGSKA (reference sequence). CDR3 bases: TGCAGTGCCCAGCGGAACACCGGGGAGCTGTTTTTT. Amino acid sequence: CSAQRNTGELFF.